This record looks at one T cell receptor (beta chain) sequence and its context. Its antigen is unknown. This entry is derived from a study of T-cell reconstitution after alpha-beta-depleted transplantation in children. Study-wide results and limits: One year after transplant, T-cell counts and diversity came mostly from newly produced T cells.

The CDR3 length is 15 residues. CDR1 is SNHLY and CDR2 is FYNNEI in the germline V gene. V was clipped by 8 bases and J by 2 bases, with 13 bases between them. It was with unique molecular identifiers that the TCRbeta library was prepared. TCRdb itself ran the PCR reads through MiXCR, one entry per CDR3 protein. The table shows about 210,000 distinct CDR3 sequences, with around a sixth occurring only once. The sample was PBMCs, mostly from graft donor cells, taken 360 days after TCRalphabeta/CD19-depleted stem cell transplant. The V gene is TRBV2, the J gene TRBJ2-6; no clear D gene. This sequence was found in a male patient aged 2-15 years who had a stem cell transplant for acute lymphoblastic leukemia, so the T cells may come from the graft donor. The CDR3 DNA reads as TGTGCCAGCGGGGTGGGCGTCCCTGGGGCCAACGTCCTGACTTTC. The encoded protein is CASGVGVPGANVLTF.